Listed below are T cell receptor beta chains from one sample, sequenced in a study of a mutant IDH1 vaccine in newly diagnosed glioma. For these TCRs, the target antigens are not known. Data came from immunoSEQ multiplex PCR; TCRdb stores just in-frame clones and leaves some out. The table shows 32,000 or so clones, with approximately 83% occurring only once. Sequenced here: PBMCs, sampled from a glioma patient whose treatment included an IDH1 peptide vaccine. The source of these receptors is a man between 25 and 39 years old with glioma. CDR3s include the opening cysteine and the closing phenylalanine or tryptophan. The D gene is left open where the match is weak. Size tells how often a clone was seen (once, few, many) or the class of an expanded clone, and some rows leave it out.

. | TRBJ1-2 | TRBV4-1 | TRBD1 | TGCGCCAGCAGCCAAGATCTTCGACAGGGGTACGGCTACACCTTC | CASSQDLRQGYGYTF
. | TRBJ1-5 | TRBV30 | TRBD1 | TGTGCCTGGAGCACCGGGACAGATAATCAGCCCCAGCATTTT | CAWSTGTDNQPQHF
. | TRBJ2-7 | TRBV28 | TRBD2 | TGTGCCAGCATAAGAAGGGAGGGACGCGAGCAGTACTTC | CASIRREGREQYF
. | TRBJ2-7 | TRBV30 | TRBD2 | TGTGCCCAAGGTCTAGCGGGGTCCTACGAGCAGTACTTC | CAQGLAGSYEQYF
few | TRBJ1-1 | TRBV10-3 | TRBD1 | TGTGCCATCAGCTCGGACAGGGGGAACACTGAAGCTTTCTTT | CAISSDRGNTEAFF
. | TRBJ1-1 | TRBV30 | TRBD1 | TGTGCCTGGAGTTGGGGACAGGGGAGTGAAGCTTTCTTT | CAWSWGQGSEAFF
. | TRBJ1-1 | TRBV19 | . | TGTGCCAGTTCCCGGGAGAGGGGCACTGAAGCTTTCTTT | CASSRERGTEAFF
. | TRBJ2-7 | TRBV29-1 | . | TGCAGCGTTGAATTTAGCTACGAGCAGTACTTC | CSVEFSYEQYF
once | TRBJ2-7 | TRBV2 | . | TGTGCCAGCAGTCCTTCCGACACCTCCTACGAGCAGTACTTC | CASSPSDTSYEQYF
. | TRBJ2-5 | TRBV7-2 | TRBD2 | TGTGCCTCGATGGGGAGGGGACCAGAGACCCAGTACTTC | CASMGRGPETQYF
. | TRBJ2-3 | TRBV7-8 | TRBD2 | TGTGCCAGCAGTCCCGGACGGCGGGGGGCTACAGATACGCAGTATTTT | CASSPGRRGATDTQYF
. | TRBJ2-3 | TRBV30 | TRBD2 | TGTGCCTGGAGCGTCGCTCGGACTAGCGGGGGAGGGGATACGCAGTATTTT | CAWSVARTSGGGDTQYF